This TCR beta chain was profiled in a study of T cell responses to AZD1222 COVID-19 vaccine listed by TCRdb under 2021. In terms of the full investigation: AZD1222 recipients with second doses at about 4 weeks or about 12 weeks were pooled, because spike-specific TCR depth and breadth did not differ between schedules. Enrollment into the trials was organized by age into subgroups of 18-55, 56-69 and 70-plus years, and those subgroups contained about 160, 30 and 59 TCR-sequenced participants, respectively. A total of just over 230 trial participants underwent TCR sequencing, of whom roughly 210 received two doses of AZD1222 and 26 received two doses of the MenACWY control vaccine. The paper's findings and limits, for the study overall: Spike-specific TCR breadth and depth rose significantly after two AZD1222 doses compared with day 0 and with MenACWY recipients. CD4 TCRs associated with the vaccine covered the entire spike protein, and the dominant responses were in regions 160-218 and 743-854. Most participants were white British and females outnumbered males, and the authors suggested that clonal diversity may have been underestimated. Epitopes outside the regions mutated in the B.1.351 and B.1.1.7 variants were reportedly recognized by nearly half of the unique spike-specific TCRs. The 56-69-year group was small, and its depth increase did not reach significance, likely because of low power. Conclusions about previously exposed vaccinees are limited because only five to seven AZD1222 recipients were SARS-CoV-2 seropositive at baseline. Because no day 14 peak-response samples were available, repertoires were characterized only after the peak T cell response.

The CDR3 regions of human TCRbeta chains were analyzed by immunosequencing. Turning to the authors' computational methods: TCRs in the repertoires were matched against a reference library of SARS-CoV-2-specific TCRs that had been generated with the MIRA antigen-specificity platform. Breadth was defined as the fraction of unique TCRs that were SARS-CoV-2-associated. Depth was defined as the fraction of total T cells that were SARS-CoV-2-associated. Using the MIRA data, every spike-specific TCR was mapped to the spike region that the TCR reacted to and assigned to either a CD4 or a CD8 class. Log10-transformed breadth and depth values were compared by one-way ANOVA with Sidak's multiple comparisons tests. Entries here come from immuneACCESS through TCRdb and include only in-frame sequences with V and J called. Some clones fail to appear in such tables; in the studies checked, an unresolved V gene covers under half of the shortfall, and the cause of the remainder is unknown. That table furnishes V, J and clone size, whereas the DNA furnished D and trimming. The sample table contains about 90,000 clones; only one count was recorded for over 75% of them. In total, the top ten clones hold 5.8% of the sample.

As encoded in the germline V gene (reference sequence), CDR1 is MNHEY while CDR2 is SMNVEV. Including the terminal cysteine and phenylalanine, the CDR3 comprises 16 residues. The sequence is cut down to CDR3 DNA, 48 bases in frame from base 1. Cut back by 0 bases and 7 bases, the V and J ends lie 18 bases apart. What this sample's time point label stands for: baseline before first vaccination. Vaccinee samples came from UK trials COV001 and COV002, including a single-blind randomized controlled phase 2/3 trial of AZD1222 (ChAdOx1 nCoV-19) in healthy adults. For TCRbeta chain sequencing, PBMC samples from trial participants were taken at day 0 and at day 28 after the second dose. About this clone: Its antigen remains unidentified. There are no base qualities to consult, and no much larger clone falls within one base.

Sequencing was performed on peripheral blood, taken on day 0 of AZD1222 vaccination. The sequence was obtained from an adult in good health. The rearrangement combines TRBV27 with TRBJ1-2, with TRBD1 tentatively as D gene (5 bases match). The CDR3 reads CASSLSGRVEFSGYTF. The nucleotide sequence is TGTGCCAGCAGTTTATCGGGCAGGGTGGAATTTAGTGGCTACACCTTC.